What follows are 17 T cell receptor beta chains derived from one specimen sequenced in a study of siplizumab effects on memory and regulatory T cells (dated by TCRdb to 2018 to 2020). Preparation of the library involved the immunoSEQ multiplex PCR assay. Drawn from immuneACCESS, this table holds only the in-frame rearrangements with V and J called that TCRdb kept. Clones are partly lost; checked studies trace under half to an unresolved V gene and leave the rest unexplained. This sample comprises over 100,000 clones, about 91% of them detected only once. 0.65% to 0.9% of the sample is held by the ten biggest clonotypes. Sequencing was done on a sample of Tregs sorted from blood. These receptors came from a human donor in good health.

V and J are TRBV7-3 and TRBJ1-6; D remains unclear. CDR1 is SGHTA and CDR2 is FQGTGA in the germline V gene. This CDR3 is 16 amino acids long. V dropped 4 bases and J dropped 4 bases, with 14 bases sitting between them. The CDR3 reads CASSSPAQRYNSPLHF. The CDR3 bases are TGTGCCAGCAGCTCCCCCGCTCAGAGATATAATTCACCCCTCCACTTT.

This chain connects TRBV18 to TRBJ2-2; maybe TRBD1 (5 bases). The V gene's germline CDR1 is KGHSH and CDR2 LQKENI. This CDR3 comprises 16 residues. V dropped 2 bases and J dropped 3 bases, with 13 bases sitting between them. The CDR3 loop is CASSPSGQRDTGELFF. Written as DNA, the CDR3 is TGTGCCAGCTCACCATCAGGACAAAGGGACACCGGGGAGCTGTTTTTT.

CDR3 sequence reads: CASSLVGEYQPQHF. The CDR3 nucleotides are TGTGCCAGCAGTTTGGTGGGTGAGTATCAGCCCCAGCATTTT. V and J are TRBV28 and TRBJ1-5; D remains unclear. Trimming took 3 bases from V and 5 from J, leaving 11 bases between them. CDR3 length: 14 amino acids. Germline CDR1 MDHEN, CDR2 SYDVKM.

The chain employs TRBV5-1 and TRBJ2-5; 9 bases fit TRBD1. Trimming took 3 bases from V and 4 from J; bases not matched to a gene: 13. Per germline, CDR1 SGHRS and CDR2 YFSETQ. The CDR3 extends over 17 amino acids. CDR3 in amino acids: CASSYDRGSGRPETQYF. The CDR3, as DNA: TGCGCCAGCAGCTACGACAGGGGGAGTGGTAGGCCAGAGACCCAGTACTTC.

The chain carries TRBV6-4 and TRBJ2-3; a weak D match, TRBD1 (5 bases). Deletions cut 5 bases from V and 2 bases from J, with 11 bases between. Germline loops: CDR1 MRHNA, CDR2 SNTAGT. This CDR3 has 14 amino acids. The CDR3, as DNA: TGTGCCAGCAGTCCAGGGTTTTCCACAGATACGCAGTATTTT. The encoded protein is CASSPGFSTDTQYF.

In this sample, this clone is medium-sized. V gene TRBV4-2 combines with J gene TRBJ2-2, with D unresolved. This CDR3 comprises 13 residues. CDR1 is LGHNA and CDR2 is YNFKEQ in the germline V gene. The V gene lost 2 bases and the J gene lost 3 bases, with 4 bases spanning the gap. The CDR3 here is CASSQLDTGELFF. The DNA of the CDR3 is TGTGCCAGCAGCCAACTAGACACCGGGGAGCTGTTTTTT.

V usage is TRBV5-1 and J usage is TRBJ2-3; weak D call: TRBD1 (5 bases). This CDR3 is built from 15 residues. Trimming pared 4 bases from V and 0 bases from J, leaving 12 bases between. Germline V gene data show CDR1 as SGHRS and CDR2 as YFSETQ. CDR3 DNA sequence: TGCGCCAGCAGCCCAGGACACCTTAGCACAGATACGCAGTATTTT. It codes for CASSPGHLSTDTQYF.

The genes are TRBV15 and TRBJ1-1; no definite D call. Deletions cut 0 bases from V and 1 base from J, with 12 bases between. The CDR3 has 16 residues. Looked up from germline, CDR1 is LNHNV and CDR2 is YYDKDF (reference sequence). This chain's CDR3 is CATSRDMFRPNTEAFF. The CDR3 DNA reads as TGTGCCACCAGCAGAGATATGTTTAGGCCGAACACTGAAGCTTTCTTT.

This clone was recorded once. The rearrangement links TRBV9 to TRBJ2-3; 9 bases agree with TRBD2. This CDR3 region has 15 residues. The trim removed 1 base at V and 4 bases at J, leaving 4 bases unmatched. The germline gives CDR1 SGDLS, CDR2 YYNGEE. The CDR3 loop is CASSVRPSGADTQYF. CDR3 DNA: TGTGCCAGCAGCGTACGTCCTAGCGGGGCAGATACGCAGTATTTT.

This chain uses TRBV5-1 with TRBJ2-1; either TRBD1 or TRBD2 may fit D (5 bases each). This CDR3 has 13 amino acids. Per germline, CDR1 SGHRS and CDR2 YFSETQ. The V and J ends lost 5 bases and 9 bases respectively, with 15 bases between them. The CDR3 DNA follows: TGCGCCAGCAGACCGGGGCCCTGGGGTGAGCAGTTCTTC. It encodes CASRPGPWGEQFF.

The CDR3 DNA sequence: TGTGCCAGCAAAAGACAGGAAGGATACGAGCAGTACTTC. This gives the protein CASKRQEGYEQYF. The chain recombines TRBV6-1 with TRBJ2-7; D possibly corresponds to TRBD1 (6 bases). Per the germline V gene, CDR1 is MNHNS and CDR2 is SASEGT. The CDR3 loop spans 13 amino acids. V was pared by 7 bases and J by 4 bases, with 14 bases between.

The chain carries TRBV5-1 and TRBJ1-1; no definite D call. The V gene lost 6 bases and the J gene lost 8 bases, with 20 bases spanning the gap. The CDR3 is 14 amino acids. CDR1 and CDR2 from the germline V gene are SGHRS and YFSETQ. Here the CDR3 reads CASKKGLAWLEAFF. The CDR3 coding sequence is TGCGCCAGCAAAAAAGGGCTAGCGTGGTTGGAAGCTTTCTTT.

V usage is TRBV2 and J usage is TRBJ1-2; 7 bases map to TRBD1. CDR3 length: 13 residues. Germline loops: CDR1 SNHLY, CDR2 FYNNEI. V was clipped by 9 bases and J by 4 bases; unmatched bases: 8. The CDR3 nucleotides are TGTGCCAGACACACAGGGGTCGCCTATGGCTACACCTTC. Its translation: CARHTGVAYGYTF.

The chain uses TRBV7-8 and TRBJ1-2; D is undetermined. With 3 bases removed from V and 5 bases from J, the gap between germline ends came to 13 bases. The germline CDR1 and CDR2 sequences are SGHVS and FQNEAQ. The CDR3 length is 14 residues. CDR3 in amino acids: CASSLRARGYGYTF. CDR3 in DNA: TGTGCCAGCAGCTTGCGGGCTAGAGGGTATGGCTACACCTTC.

The chain has TRBV7-8 and TRBJ2-7; no clear D gene. In germline, CDR1 is SGHVS, CDR2 FQNEAQ. V was pared by 3 bases and J by 2 bases, with 14 bases between. The length of the CDR3 is 15 residues. CDR3 amino acids: CASSFGTLLPYEQYF. The CDR3 region has the DNA TGTGCCAGCAGCTTTGGAACACTCTTACCCTACGAGCAGTACTTC. The complete variable domain, with remaining parts taken from reference TRBV7-8 and TRBJ2-7, reads GAGVSQSPRYKVAKRGQDVALRCDPISGHVSLFWYQQALGQGPEFLTYFQNEAQLDKSGLPSDRFFAERPEGSVSTLKIQRTQQEDSAVYLCASSFGTLLPYEQYFGPGTRLTVT.

This chain uses TRBV29-1 with TRBJ1-3, with D uncertain. The germline V and J ends were trimmed by 7 bases and 4 bases, with 11 bases remaining between them. The CDR3 length is 12 residues. CDR1 and CDR2 (germline): SQVTM, ANQGSEA. The CDR3 here is CSAGVGGNTIYF. CDR3 in DNA: TGCAGCGCCGGGGTAGGAGGAAACACCATATATTTT.

The gene calls are TRBV27 and TRBJ1-1; TRBD1 agrees at 7 bases. Germline loops: CDR1 MNHEY, CDR2 SMNVEV (reference sequence). Trimming at V came to 8 bases and at J to 1 base, leaving 10 bases not matched to a gene. CDR3 length: 15 amino acids. The CDR3 loop reads CASYARRTGNTEAFF. CDR3 coding DNA: TGTGCCAGCTACGCACGTAGGACAGGGAACACTGAAGCTTTCTTT.